One and the same sample provided the 30 T cell receptor beta chains below, sequenced in a study of Graves' ophthalmopathy and Graves' hyperthyroidism. TCR beta CDR3 amplification used RNA transcripts. A first-round RT-PCR used HTBI primers, followed by a second-round multiplex PCR. TCRdb fed the multiplex PCR reads into MiXCR, producing one record per CDR3 protein. This table holds under 350,000 distinct CDR3 sequences, 17% found once. The sequenced sample consisted of peripheral blood. Receptor source: an adult man with Graves' ophthalmopathy.

This clonotype has ten or more counts. This sequence joins TRBV6-1 and TRBJ2-2, with a possible D match to TRBD2 (5 bases). V dropped 6 bases and J dropped 4 bases, with 9 bases sitting between them. Germline V CDR1 and CDR2: MNHNS, SASEGT. The CDR3 totals 13 residues. Here the CDR3 reads CASRRATTGELFF. DNA of the CDR3: TGTGCCAGCAGGCGGGCTACCACCGGGGAGCTGTTTTTT.

Concerning this clonotype itself: One end of the junction is discordant with germline, which a read error may explain. The rearrangement links TRBV15 to TRBJ1-2; no clear D. CDR1 LNHNV and CDR2 YYDKDF come from the germline V gene (reference sequence). The CDR3 spans 17 residues. CDR3 loop: CATSRYSGINPVSGYNF. The CDR3 DNA reads as TGTGCCACCAGCAGGTACTCCGGGATAAACCCCGTCAGCGGCTACAACTTC.

This clonotype has at least ten counts. The chain combines TRBV7-9 with TRBJ1-1, with D hard to call. Trimming left V 3 bases short and J 8 bases short, with 10 bases between. Per the germline V gene, CDR1 is SEHNR and CDR2 is FQNEAQ (reference sequence). This CDR3 has 12 amino acids. DNA of the CDR3: TGTGCCAGCAGCTTTGGCGACGGCGAAGCTTTCTTT. This sequence encodes CASSFGDGEAFF.

This clonotype was seen repeatedly, ten times or more. The V and J genes are TRBV2 and TRBJ1-5, with 9 bases matching TRBD1. CDR3 length equals 14 residues. J was trimmed by 3 bases and V by 8 bases; bases with no gene match: 5. Germline V lookup: CDR1 SNHLY, CDR2 FYNNEI. The CDR3 DNA is TGTGCCAGCCACCGGGACAGGGTCAATCAGCCCCAGCATTTT. It translates to CASHRDRVNQPQHF. Based on the CDR3 plus reference TRBV2 and TRBJ1-5, the full variable domain is EPEVTQTPSHQVTQMGQEVILRCVPISNHLYFYWYRQILGQKVEFLVSFYNNEISEKSEIFDDQFSVERPDGSNFTLKIRSTKLEDSAMYFCASHRDRVNQPQHFGDGTRLSIL.

As regards this clonotype: At one boundary the junction diverges from the germline segment, which might be a read error. The chain links TRBV12-3 or TRBV12-4 to TRBJ1-1; D perhaps matches TRBD1 (5 bases). The CDR3 runs 11 residues. The CDR3 loop is CASSIRGEASF. The CDR3 DNA reads as TGTGCCAGCAGCATAAGGGGCGAAGCTTCCTTT.

This clonotype was found many times. This chain links TRBV30 with TRBJ2-5, with TRBD2 identical over 7 bases. Per germline, CDR1 GTSNPN and CDR2 SVGIG (reference sequence). V was pared by 4 bases and J by 7 bases, with 9 bases of the junction left unmatched. The CDR3 is 13 amino acids. CDR3 amino acids: CAWKGRALGTQYF. The CDR3 region has the DNA TGTGCCTGGAAGGGGAGGGCCTTGGGGACCCAGTACTTC.

This clonotype was observed many times. The genes are TRBV7-3 and TRBJ2-5; tentatively, D is TRBD1 or TRBD2 (5 bases each). This CDR3 comprises 13 residues. Trimming shortened V by 3 bases and J by 5 bases, and 10 bases separated the two germline ends. The V gene's germline CDR1 is SGHTA and CDR2 FQGTGA. The CDR3 DNA sequence: TGTGCCAGCAGCTTGGGGACCAGGGAGACCCAGTACTTC. Protein: CASSLGTRETQYF.

This clonotype was recorded at least ten times. J is TRBJ2-7 and V is TRBV6-5, with D perhaps TRBD2 (6 bases). Trimming removed 7 bases at V and 2 bases at J, with 12 bases between. The germline V gene encodes CDR1 MNHEY and CDR2 SVGAGI. CDR3 size: 13 residues. CDR3 loop: CASNLAQTYEQYF. DNA for the CDR3: TGTGCCAGCAACCTAGCGCAAACCTACGAGCAGTACTTC.

Ten or more counts support this clonotype. The chain employs TRBV5-1 and TRBJ2-2; D gene uncertain. V gave up 0 bases and J gave up 1 base, with 7 bases separating them. The CDR3 is 15 amino acids. Germline V lookup: CDR1 SGHRS, CDR2 YFSETQ. CDR3 DNA sequence: TGCGCCAGCAGCTTGGAGGCAGGGAACACCGGGGAGCTGTTTTTT. It translates to CASSLEAGNTGELFF.

This clonotype was seen at least ten times. The V gene is TRBV6-2 or TRBV6-3, the J gene TRBJ1-2; D might be TRBD1 (6 bases). V dropped 0 bases and J dropped 2 bases, with 7 bases sitting between them. CDR1 and CDR2 from the germline V gene are MNHEY and SVGEGT. The CDR3 length is 14 residues. CDR3 sequence reads: CASSYSTGNYGYTF. CDR3 nucleotide sequence: TGTGCCAGCAGTTACTCAACAGGGAACTATGGCTACACCTTC.

On this clonotype itself: This may come from a read error, since a much larger clone is one base off. This chain uses TRBV6-1 with TRBJ2-7; 8 bases line up with TRBD1. The CDR3 has 13 amino acids. Per the germline V gene, CDR1 is MNHNS and CDR2 is SASEGT. After removal of 6 bases from V and 0 bases from J, the junction contained 1 base not matched to a gene. As DNA, the CDR3 is TGTGCCAGCAGGACAGGGGTCTCCTACGAGCAGTACTTC. This gives the protein CASRTGVSYEQYF.

This clonotype has ten or more counts. The J gene is TRBJ1-1, the V gene TRBV18, with D unclear. Between the trimmed V and J ends, which lost 2 bases and 5 bases, there was a span of 9 bases. The CDR3 sequence is 13 residues long. Germline CDR1 is KGHSH and CDR2 is LQKENI. CDR3 protein: CASSPSRWTEAFF. Written as DNA, the CDR3 is TGTGCCAGCTCACCATCAAGGTGGACTGAAGCTTTCTTT.

Many counts were recorded for this clonotype. The chain uses TRBV24-1 and TRBJ2-2; the D is unclear. The CDR3 extends over 13 amino acids. V shed 8 bases and J shed 4 bases, with 10 bases lying between them. Germline lookup yields CDR1 KGHDR and CDR2 SFDVKD. The CDR3: CATTERVTGELFF. CDR3 in DNA: TGTGCCACCACCGAAAGGGTCACCGGGGAGCTGTTTTTT.

This clonotype has a count of ten or more. This rearrangement joins TRBV18 to TRBJ2-7; TRBD2 is a possible D gene (6 bases). V was cut by 3 bases and J by 1 base, with 7 bases left in between. The CDR3 runs to 13 residues. Per the germline V gene, CDR1 is KGHSH and CDR2 is LQKENI. This chain's CDR3 is CASSPSGSYEQYF. The CDR3 region has the DNA TGTGCCAGCTCACCGAGCGGGTCCTACGAGCAGTACTTC.

V is TRBV6-1 and J is TRBJ1-1; 12 nucleotides align to TRBD1. The CDR3 extends over 14 amino acids. Germline CDR1 reads MNHNS; CDR2 reads SASEGT. With V trimmed by 6 bases and J by 7 bases, 6 bases remained unmatched. CDR3 region: CASRGQGAKGEAFF. CDR3 DNA sequence: TGTGCCAGCAGGGGACAGGGGGCAAAGGGTGAAGCTTTCTTT.

This clonotype occurred many times. The chain joins TRBV28 to TRBJ2-7; 9 bases are shared with TRBD1. In germline, CDR1 is MDHEN, CDR2 SYDVKM. V dropped 6 bases and J dropped 12; count of bases not matched to a gene: 12. The CDR3 has 13 residues. CDR3: CASSQRTGDDPYF. In DNA, the CDR3 is TGTGCCAGCAGCCAACGGACAGGGGATGATCCGTACTTC.

This clonotype was observed at least ten times. The rearrangement links TRBV5-1 to TRBJ2-7; D is perhaps TRBD2 (7 bases). This CDR3 is 13 amino acids long. Germline V gene data show CDR1 as SGHRS and CDR2 as YFSETQ. The V end lost 4 bases, the J end lost 3 bases, and 11 bases lay between the germline ends. CDR3 coding DNA: TGCGCCAGCAGCCGGGGGGCCATCTACGAGCAGTACTTC. Encoded protein: CASSRGAIYEQYF.

In its sample, this clonotype was seen many times. The chain employs TRBV3-1 and TRBJ1-1; 7 positions match TRBD1. Germline values: CDR1 LGHDT, CDR2 YNNKEL (reference sequence). This CDR3 comprises 15 residues. After removal of 0 bases from V and 4 bases from J, the junction contained 5 bases not matched to a gene. The CDR3 sequence: CASSQDVQGVTEAFF. The CDR3 bases are TGTGCCAGCAGCCAAGATGTCCAGGGGGTCACTGAAGCTTTCTTT.

Ten or more counts support this clonotype. This sequence joins TRBV6-1 and TRBJ2-7; 10 bases map to TRBD1. Germline values: CDR1 MNHNS, CDR2 SASEGT. Germline trimming cut 6 bases from V and 7 bases from J; bases unmatched to any gene: 9. The CDR3 covers 14 residues. The CDR3 DNA sequence: TGTGCCAGCAGACCGACAGGGGGCCGGCGAGAGCAGTACTTC. As protein: CASRPTGGRREQYF.

This clonotype was recorded at least ten times. The chain recombines TRBV5-1 with TRBJ2-4; tentatively, D is TRBD1 or TRBD2 (5 bases each). Trimming cost V 4 bases and J 0 bases, with 14 bases left between them. Germline V gene lookup returns CDR1 SGHRS and CDR2 YFSETQ. CDR3 length equals 16 residues. The CDR3 region is CASSPNGGLAKNIQYF. The CDR3 DNA reads TGCGCCAGCAGCCCGAATGGGGGTCTAGCCAAAAACATTCAGTACTTC.

This clonotype was found many times. The V and J genes are TRBV6-1 and TRBJ1-2, with D possibly TRBD1 on 5 matching bases. The ends were cut back, 10 bases at V and 3 bases at J, with 9 bases in the middle. The germline CDR1 and CDR2 sequences are MNHNS and SASEGT. The CDR3 has 11 residues. The CDR3 reads CATSGDYGYTF. Here the CDR3 DNA reads TGTGCCACCTCGGGGGACTATGGCTACACCTTC.

In its sample, this clonotype was seen many times. The chain has TRBV19 and TRBJ2-2; D tentatively fits TRBD1 or TRBD2 (5 bases each). Germline loops: CDR1 LNHDA, CDR2 SQIVND (reference sequence). The V end was cut by 4 bases, the J end by 4 bases, with 16 bases between. The CDR3 runs 16 residues. CDR3 amino acids: CASSNERVGGTGELFF. CDR3 nucleotides: TGTGCCAGTAGTAATGAAAGGGTTGGGGGCACCGGGGAGCTGTTTTTT.

This clonotype was seen a handful of times. A single base separates this from a much larger clone, so it may be a read error. V usage is TRBV10-3 and J usage is TRBJ1-6, with 8 nucleotides matching TRBD1. From germline, CDR1 is ENHRY and CDR2 SYGVKD. CDR3 size: 15 residues. Unmatched junction bases numbered 4, after V lost 2 bases and J lost 7 bases. The CDR3 reads CAISEATGENSPLHF. CDR3 DNA: TGTGCCATCAGTGAGGCGACAGGGGAGAATTCACCCCTCCACTTT.

The V gene is TRBV5-1, the J gene TRBJ1-1; D is ambiguous. In germline, CDR1 is SGHRS, CDR2 YFSETQ. V shed 4 bases and J shed 1 base, with 20 bases lying between them. This CDR3 contains 17 residues. CDR3 DNA: TGCGCCAGCAGCCTGATTCAATACGGTACGCAGAACACTGAAGCTTTCTTT. It encodes CASSLIQYGTQNTEAFF.

This clonotype was detected many times. V usage is TRBV7-2 and J usage is TRBJ2-5; D perhaps matches TRBD2 (6 bases). This CDR3 comprises 14 residues. CDR1 SGHTA and CDR2 FQGNSA come from the germline V gene. The germline V and J ends were trimmed by 5 bases and 0 bases, with 10 bases remaining between them. The CDR3 nucleotides are TGTGCCAGCAGCCCTCGGGGGTACCAAGAGACCCAGTACTTC. Protein product: CASSPRGYQETQYF.

This clonotype appeared a few times. V usage is TRBV30 and J usage is TRBJ2-7, with unresolved D. Germline V CDR1 and CDR2: GTSNPN, SVGIG (reference sequence). V lost 2 bases to trimming and J lost 6 bases, with 8 bases between them. This CDR3 comprises 11 residues. CDR3 loop: CAWSPFGEQYF. Here the CDR3 DNA reads TGTGCCTGGAGTCCCTTCGGCGAGCAGTACTTC.

This clonotype was recorded at least ten times. This chain uses TRBV30 with TRBJ1-5, with D maybe TRBD1 (6 bases). Germline CDR1 and CDR2: GTSNPN and SVGIG (reference sequence). V was cut by 1 base and J by 1 base, with 11 bases left in between. CDR3 length: 15 amino acids. This CDR3 is CAWSEGGSSNQPQHF. CDR3 DNA: TGTGCCTGGAGTGAGGGGGGATCAAGCAATCAGCCCCAGCATTTT.

The rearrangement joins TRBV6-1 to TRBJ1-5; D is unresolved. The germline V and J ends were trimmed by 7 bases and 0 bases, with 10 bases remaining between them. Germline V gene lookup returns CDR1 MNHNS and CDR2 SASEGT. The CDR3 has 14 amino acids. The CDR3 region has the DNA TGTGCCAGCACGTCCCGGGATAGCAATCAGCCCCAGCATTTT. This gives the protein CASTSRDSNQPQHF.

This clonotype was recorded many times. V and J are TRBV28 and TRBJ1-1; 7 bases are a match to TRBD1. This CDR3 contains 14 residues. J was trimmed by 8 bases and V by 5 bases; bases with no gene match: 11. Germline CDR1 MDHEN, CDR2 SYDVKM. The CDR3 protein is CASSVPGGTGEAFF. The CDR3 coding sequence is TGTGCCAGCAGTGTCCCAGGGGGAACTGGGGAAGCTTTCTTT.

This clonotype was seen many times. The V and J genes are TRBV11-2 and TRBJ2-5; weak D call: TRBD2 (6 bases). Germline values: CDR1 SGHAT, CDR2 FQNNGV. The V gene lost 7 bases and the J gene lost 1 base, with 13 bases spanning the gap. The CDR3 covers 14 residues. The CDR3 region has the DNA TGTGCCAGCAACGGGGGACGGACCCAAGAGACCCAGTACTTC. Translated, it gives CASNGGRTQETQYF. Together with reference TRBV11-2 and TRBJ2-5, the CDR3 gives the full variable domain: EAGVAQSPRYKIIEKRQSVAFWCNPISGHATLYWYQQILGQGPKLLIQFQNNGVVDDSQLPKDRFSAERLKGVDSTLKIQPAKLEDSAVYLCASNGGRTQETQYFGPGTRLLVL.